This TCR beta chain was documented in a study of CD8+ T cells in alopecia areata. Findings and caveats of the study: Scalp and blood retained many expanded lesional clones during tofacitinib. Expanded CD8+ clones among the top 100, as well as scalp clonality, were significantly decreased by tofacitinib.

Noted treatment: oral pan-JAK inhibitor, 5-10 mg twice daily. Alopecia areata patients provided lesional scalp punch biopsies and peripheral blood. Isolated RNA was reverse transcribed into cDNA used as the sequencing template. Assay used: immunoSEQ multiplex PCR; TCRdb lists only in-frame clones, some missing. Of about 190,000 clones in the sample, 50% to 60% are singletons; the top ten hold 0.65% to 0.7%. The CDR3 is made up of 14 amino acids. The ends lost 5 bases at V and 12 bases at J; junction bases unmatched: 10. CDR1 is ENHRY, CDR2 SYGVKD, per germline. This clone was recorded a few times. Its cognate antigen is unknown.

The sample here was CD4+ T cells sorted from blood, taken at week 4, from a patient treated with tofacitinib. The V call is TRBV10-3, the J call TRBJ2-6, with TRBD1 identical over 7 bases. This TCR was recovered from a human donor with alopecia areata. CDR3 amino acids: CAISPTGQHIVLTF. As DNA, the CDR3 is TGTGCCATCAGTCCAACGGGACAGCACATCGTCCTGACTTTC.